The 20 T cell receptor beta chains below come from one sample, sequenced in a study of tumor-infiltrating lymphocytes in primary liver carcinoma. RNA was extracted from whole blood without cell sorting, alongside germline DNA. The authors made TCR beta cDNA from about 500 ng total RNA with a constant-region primer. ARM-PCR was slightly modified, and three nested multiplex PCR rounds with it gave rise to the TCR beta libraries. TRBV1-TRBV30 forward primers paired with a C-beta reverse primer were used in the first two PCR rounds, which ran roughly 9 cycles each. TCRdb re-called the multiplex PCR reads with MiXCR, one entry per CDR3 protein. This sample yields approximately 330,000 distinct CDR3 sequences, of which roughly 61% are seen a single time; roughly 6% belongs to the top ten. What was sequenced was peripheral blood. The receptors come from a man between 40 and 49 years old with primary liver carcinoma and hepatitis B virus infection.

In regard to this clonotype: Relative to the germline gene, one junction end is altered; a read error may explain this. The chain couples TRBV29-1 to TRBJ1-1; the D gene is possibly TRBD1 (6 bases). This CDR3 is built from 14 residues. From germline, CDR1 is SQVTM and CDR2 ANQGSEA. Here the CDR3 reads CSVYRGAVNTVAFF. For the CDR3, the DNA is TGCAGCGTTTATAGGGGGGCCGTGAACACTGTAGCTTTCTTT.

Here the CDR3 DNA reads TGTGCCAGCAGCTTCTTTTCACGAGTCCAAGAGACCCAGTACTTC. It specifies CASSFFSRVQETQYF. This rearrangement joins TRBV11-2 to TRBJ2-5; D not certain. Germline values: CDR1 SGHAT, CDR2 FQNNGV. This CDR3 is built from 15 residues. The V and J ends lost 3 bases and 1 base respectively, with 12 bases between them. The whole variable domain, remainder taken from reference TRBV11-2 and TRBJ2-5, is EAGVAQSPRYKIIEKRQSVAFWCNPISGHATLYWYQQILGQGPKLLIQFQNNGVVDDSQLPKDRFSAERLKGVDSTLKIQPAKLEDSAVYLCASSFFSRVQETQYFGPGTRLLVL.

Points on this clonotype: The junction and the germline gene differ at one end; a read error may be behind it. The J gene is TRBJ1-2, the V gene TRBV11-2; no firm D call. CDR3 length: 15 amino acids. Germline assignment: CDR1 SGHAT and CDR2 FQNNGV. Here the CDR3 reads CASRLADHGDYGYTF. CDR3 bases: TGTGCCAGCAGGTTAGCGGACCACGGGGACTATGGCTACACCTTC.

Many counts were recorded for this clonotype. The chain carries TRBV12-3 or TRBV12-4 and TRBJ2-7, with D tentatively TRBD2 (5 bases). The V end lost 8 bases, the J end lost 6 bases, and 20 bases lay between the germline ends. CDR3 size: 14 residues. The CDR3 nucleotides are TGTGCCAGCTCCCCCTTGAGGGAGAGCTCCGAGCAGTACTTC. This sequence encodes CASSPLRESSEQYF.

About this clonotype: The junction differs from germline at one of its ends, possibly a read error. The chain has TRBV6-1 and TRBJ1-5; D remains ambiguous. The CDR3 has 14 residues. CDR1 and CDR2 from the germline V gene are MNHNS and SASEGT. The CDR3 bases are TGTGCCATCAGTGAACGGGGAAGGGATCAGCCCCAGCATTTT. As protein: CAISERGRDQPQHF.

This clonotype has just a few counts. The junction does not match germline at one end; this may be a read error. The gene calls are TRBV11-1 and TRBJ2-6; D is ambiguous. The CDR3 length is 13 residues. Per the germline V gene, CDR1 is SGHAT and CDR2 is FQDESV (reference sequence). The CDR3 coding sequence is TGTGCCAGCAGCTTAGGTGGGGTCAACGTCCTGATTTTC. Amino acids: CASSLGGVNVLIF.

The V and J genes are TRBV5-4 and TRBJ2-1, with TRBD1 identical over 7 bases. Germline V gene data show CDR1 as SGHNT and CDR2 as YYREEE (reference sequence). Trimming removed 3 bases from V and 2 bases from J; junction bases left unmatched: 5. The CDR3 is made up of 15 amino acids. CDR3 loop: CASSSRQGAYNEQFF. CDR3 coding DNA: TGTGCCAGCAGCTCTCGGCAGGGGGCCTACAATGAGCAGTTCTTC.

The rearrangement joins TRBV7-9 to TRBJ1-2, with 9 bases that match TRBD1. After removal of 1 base from V and 4 bases from J, the junction contained 4 bases not matched to a gene. CDR3 length: 15 residues. CDR1 and CDR2 (germline): SEHNR, FQNEAQ (reference sequence). The CDR3 nucleotides read TGTGCCAGCAGCTTAGATGGACAGGGGACCTATGGCTACACCTTC. Amino acid sequence: CASSLDGQGTYGYTF.

V and J are TRBV9 and TRBJ2-1; TRBD2 agrees at 10 bases. The J segment lost 9 bases and the V segment lost 4 bases, leaving 10 bases of the junction unmatched. CDR1 is SGDLS, CDR2 YYNGEE, per germline. CDR3 length: 15 amino acids. Written as DNA, the CDR3 is TGTGCCAGCAGCCCAGGGACTAGCGTTAGTAGTGAGCAGTTCTTC. Its translation: CASSPGTSVSSEQFF.

As regards this clonotype: At one of its ends the junction is not consistent with the germline gene, which may arise from a read error. CDR3 sequence: CASIKGGWVNQPQHF. CDR3 coding DNA: TGTGCCAGTATTAAGGGAGGGTGGGTCAATCAGCCCCAACATTTT. The J gene is TRBJ1-5, the V gene TRBV11-2; D uncertain. The CDR3 length is 15 residues. Germline values: CDR1 SGHAT, CDR2 FQNNGV.

This clonotype was counted a single time. A much bigger clone sits one base away, suggesting this may be a read error. The chain recombines TRBV4-1 with TRBJ2-3; 7 bases are shared with TRBD1. Germline V gene sequence: CDR1 MGHRA, CDR2 YSYEKL. This CDR3 has 14 residues. This chain's CDR3 is CTSSLGQDTDTQYF. The CDR3, as DNA: TGCACCAGCAGCCTCGGACAGGACACAGATACGCAGTATTTT.

With regard to this clonotype: This may be a read error, as it is one base from a much larger clone. V usage is TRBV4-1 and J usage is TRBJ2-3; 13 bases map to TRBD2. The CDR3 has 19 amino acids. Germline CDR1 is MGHRA and CDR2 is YSYEKL. The CDR3 nucleotides are TGCGCCGGCAGCCAAGCGCGGACTAGCGGGAGCGAGGTAGCAGATACGCAGTATTTT. Encoded protein: CAGSQARTSGSEVADTQYF.

This sequence joins TRBV5-6 and TRBJ2-7; weak D call: TRBD1 (6 bases). The CDR3 runs 12 residues. Germline V CDR1 and CDR2: SGHDT, YYEEEE. The V gene lost 4 bases and the J gene lost 5 bases, with 10 bases spanning the gap. The CDR3 sequence: CASSPTGNEQYF. Written as DNA, the CDR3 is TGTGCCAGCAGCCCAACAGGGAACGAGCAGTACTTC.

The chain recombines TRBV11-2 with TRBJ2-7; D possibly uses TRBD1 or TRBD2 (5 bases each). CDR3 length equals 14 residues. CDR1 is SGHAT and CDR2 is FQNNGV in the germline V gene. Deletions cut 5 bases from V and 5 bases from J, with 16 bases between. The CDR3 loop is CASSQGDGVNEQYF. The CDR3 DNA follows: TGTGCCAGCAGCCAAGGGGACGGGGTTAACGAGCAGTACTTC.

The rearrangement uses TRBV6-6 and TRBJ1-4; D might be TRBD1 (5 bases). CDR3 size: 15 residues. The V gene's germline CDR1 is MNHNY and CDR2 SVGAGI (reference sequence). Trimming removed 8 bases at V and 4 bases at J, with 17 bases between. CDR3 nucleotide sequence: TGTGCCAGCGGGAGGGACTTCGGGGGTAATGAAAAACTGTTTTTT. Residues: CASGRDFGGNEKLFF.

About this clonotype: A single base separates this from a much larger clone, so it may be a read error. The chain has TRBV6-5 and TRBJ2-7; 7 bases agree with TRBD1. Germline CDR1 is MNHEY and CDR2 is SVGAGI. The CDR3 extends over 15 amino acids. CDR3 protein: CASSYQQGSSYEQYF. As DNA, the CDR3 is TGTGCCAGCAGTTACCAACAGGGGAGCTCCTACGAACAGTACTTC.

Concerning this clonotype: The junction and the germline gene differ at one end; a read error may be behind it. The genes are TRBV11-2 and TRBJ2-5, with D perhaps matching TRBD1 (6 bases). In germline, CDR1 is SGHAT, CDR2 FQNNGV. This CDR3 comprises 14 residues. CDR3 in amino acids: CASSLDVWTETQCF. In nucleotides, the CDR3 is TGTGCCAGCAGCTTAGATGTCTGGACAGAGACCCAGTGCTTC.

The rearrangement joins TRBV10-2 to TRBJ2-2; 9 bases align to TRBD2. The CDR3 covers 18 residues. Per germline, CDR1 WSHSY and CDR2 SAAADI. V lost 6 bases, J lost 0 bases, and 11 bases stayed unmatched. The chain's CDR3 is CASRGAGGQVANTGELFF. The CDR3 nucleotides are TGCGCCAGCAGGGGAGCGGGAGGCCAAGTCGCGAACACCGGGGAGCTGTTTTTT.

Here the CDR3 reads CASFPDTGKSGNTIYF. DNA of the CDR3: TGTGCCAGCTTCCCGGACACGGGCAAATCTGGAAACACCATATATTTT. The chain carries TRBV7-9 and TRBJ1-3; tentative D call: TRBD1 (5 bases). The length of the CDR3 is 16 residues. Germline values: CDR1 SEHNR, CDR2 FQNEAQ (reference sequence). Trimming removed 8 bases from V and 1 base from J, with 18 bases in between.

This clonotype was seen many times. V is TRBV6-6 and J is TRBJ2-7; possibly TRBD1 for D (6 bases). The germline V and J ends were trimmed by 6 bases and 6 bases, with 18 bases remaining between them. Germline V gives CDR1 MNHNY, CDR2 SVGAGI (reference sequence). CDR3 length equals 14 residues. CDR3 DNA: TGTGCCAGCAGAGAGGGACACGGCAGGCCCGAGCAGTACTTC. This codes for CASREGHGRPEQYF.